This T cell receptor (beta chain) is drawn from a study of identical twins. A single record per CDR3 protein comes from TCRdb applying MiXCR to the 5' RACE reads. The sample carries about 430,000 distinct CDR3 sequences, around 18% recorded once. In germline, CDR1 is SGHAT, CDR2 FQNNGV. After removal of 0 bases from V and 0 bases from J, the junction contained 5 bases not matched to a gene. This CDR3 region has 18 residues. This TCR was sampled from a man aged 50 to 59 in good health. V usage is TRBV11-2 and J usage is TRBJ2-2; 9 bases are a match to TRBD2. The sample was naive T cells sorted from blood. CDR3 DNA sequence: TGTGCCAGCAGCTTAGATCGAGCGGGGGGTACGAACACCGGGGAGCTGTTTTTT. Protein: CASSLDRAGGTNTGELFF. The full variable domain, its missing parts supplied by reference TRBV11-2 and TRBJ2-2, is EAGVAQSPRYKIIEKRQSVAFWCNPISGHATLYWYQQILGQGPKLLIQFQNNGVVDDSQLPKDRFSAERLKGVDSTLKIQPAKLEDSAVYLCASSLDRAGGTNTGELFFGEGSRLTVL.